This is a list of T cell receptor beta chains from one sample in a study of post-analysis software for immune sequencing data. TCRdb re-derived calls from the PCR reads in MiXCR, one entry per CDR3 protein. Of about 760,000 distinct CDR3 sequences listed, 30% were seen once; the top ten hold more than 0.55%. The sample comprised blood. These receptors came from a girl aged 5 to 17 with multiple sclerosis. The CDR3 runs from the conserved cysteine through the conserved F or W. D genes are given only for firm matches. The size entry is marked missing in some rows and otherwise reads once, few, many or a size class.

clone size | J gene | D gene | V gene | CDR3 DNA | CDR3 protein
once | TRBJ2-7 | NA | TRBV7-9 | TGTGCCAGCAGCTCGGGGTGGGGCCGGGAGCAGTACTTC | CASSSGWGREQYF
NA | TRBJ2-7 | TRBD1 | TRBV10-3 | TGTGCCATCACTACCGACCGGACAGGGGACAGCAATGAGCGGTACTTC | CAITTDRTGDSNERYF
NA | TRBJ1-5 | NA | TRBV12-3/TRBV12-4 | TGTGCCAGTAACCTTGAGGGGAGCAATCAGCCCCAGCATTTT | CASNLEGSNQPQHF
NA | TRBJ2-5 | NA | TRBV7-8 | TGTGCCAGCACCCAGGCAGGAAACCAAGAGACCCAGTACTTC | CASTQAGNQETQYF
NA | TRBJ1-2 | TRBD1 | TRBV12-3/TRBV12-4 | TGTGCCAGCAGTCAGGGGGAAAAGGTTGGAGGCTACACCTTC | CASSQGEKVGGYTF
NA | TRBJ2-7 | TRBD2 | TRBV7-9 | TGTGCCAGCAGCTACCCTCGGACTAGCCGACACTCCTACGAGCAGTACTTC | CASSYPRTSRHSYEQYF
many | TRBJ1-2 | NA | TRBV6-5 | TGTGCCAGCAAGGGGGGATCCGGCTATGGCTACACCTTC | CASKGGSGYGYTF
NA | TRBJ2-5 | TRBD1 | TRBV7-8 | TGTGCCAGCAGCTTAGTTTGGGACAGACCTCCAGGGACCCAGTACTTC | CASSLVWDRPPGTQYF
few | TRBJ2-7 | NA | TRBV7-2 | TGTGCCAGCAGCACAGAAGCGACAGTAGCCTACGAGCAGTACTTC | CASSTEATVAYEQYF
NA | TRBJ1-4 | TRBD1 | TRBV5-5 | TGTGCCAGCAGTCTTCTCCTTATACCGGGACAGAGGAATGAAAAACTGTTTTTT | CASSLLLIPGQRNEKLFF
few | TRBJ2-5 | NA | TRBV20-1 | TGCAGTGCTCCGACAGGCTGGGGAGAGACCCAGTACTTC | CSAPTGWGETQYF
few | TRBJ2-1 | NA | TRBV6-5 | TGTGCCAGCTTTCCTGGAGCCCCAATACGGGATGAGCAGTTCTTC | CASFPGAPIRDEQFF
NA | TRBJ1-1 | NA | TRBV6-5 | TGTGCCAGCAGTTATCAGTGGGGCGGTGAAGCTTTCTTT | CASSYQWGGEAFF
NA | TRBJ2-2 | NA | TRBV5-1 | TGCGCCAGCAGCGTTAGTGGGAACACCGGGGAGCTGTTTTTT | CASSVSGNTGELFF
NA | TRBJ2-5 | TRBD1 | TRBV29-1 | TGCAGTGTCGATCCCGTCGACAGGGGGTTAAAGACCCGGTACTTC | CSVDPVDRGLKTRYF
NA | TRBJ2-7 | TRBD1 | TRBV5-1 | TGCGCCAACAGTCTAAGTCCCGGGACAGGAGCCTACGAGCAGTACTTC | CANSLSPGTGAYEQYF
once | TRBJ2-3 | NA | TRBV5-6 | TGTGCCAGCTCCCGAATCACGGTTACAGATACGCAGTATTTT | CASSRITVTDTQYF
NA | TRBJ1-2 | TRBD1 | TRBV4-3 | TGCGCCAGTAGCCAAGAACAGGGGATTAACTATGGCTACACCTTC | CASSQEQGINYGYTF
NA | TRBJ2-3 | TRBD1 | TRBV28 | TGTGCCAGCAGCTCCACTCGGGACAGGGGGCGAGACACAGATACGCAGTATTTT | CASSSTRDRGRDTDTQYF
NA | TRBJ1-6 | NA | TRBV6-5 | TGTGCCAGCAGTTACTCGATGACAGGTTCCCTTAAATCACCCCTCCACTTT | CASSYSMTGSLKSPLHF
few | TRBJ1-5 | NA | TRBV12-3/TRBV12-4 | TGTGCCAGCAGTCCGGTGGGGTCCAATCAGCCCCAGCATTTT | CASSPVGSNQPQHF
NA | TRBJ2-1 | TRBD2 | TRBV4-1 | TGCGCCAGCAGCCAGCGGACTAGCGGGGGGGCCCTCGATGAGCAGTTCTTC | CASSQRTSGGALDEQFF
NA | TRBJ2-5 | TRBD2 | TRBV9 | TGTGCCAGCAGCGTAGCTCTAGCGGGAGGGCCGGGTCAAGAGACCCAGTACTTC | CASSVALAGGPGQETQYF
NA | TRBJ2-1 | NA | TRBV9 | TGTGCCACCTCAAGAGGGTTGGGGGCCGACAATGAGCAGTTCTTC | CATSRGLGADNEQFF
NA | TRBJ2-3 | NA | TRBV2 | TGTGCCAGCAGTGAATCGGATCGCACAGATACGCGGTATTTT | CASSESDRTDTRYF
NA | TRBJ1-2 | NA | TRBV20-1 | TGCAGTGCTAGAGATCTGGGGGCGGCAGGGGCGAACTATGGCTACACCTTC | CSARDLGAAGANYGYTF
NA | TRBJ1-6 | NA | TRBV4-3 | TGCGCCAGCAGCCGCCGACAGAGCAATTCACCCCTCCACTTT | CASSRRQSNSPLHF
NA | TRBJ1-4 | TRBD1 | TRBV15 | TGTGCCACCATGAGGGGGCGGAGTGAAAAACTGTTTTTT | CATMRGRSEKLFF